A single sample gave rise to the 20 T cell receptor beta chains below, sequenced in a study of cytomegalovirus exposure and HLA in healthy donors. PCR amplification relied on 60 Vbeta primers (plus 13 Jbeta primers). Clones were sequenced by immunoSEQ multiplex PCR, and TCRdb holds only the in-frame ones, with some missing. The profile shows about 82,000 clones, over 75% of them singletons. The specimen was PBMCs. The receptors here all came from a man aged 50 to 59 in good health and CMV-seronegative.

On this clone: A junction boundary mismatches the germline segment, possibly from a read error. V and J are TRBV7-9 and TRBJ2-5; 8 nucleotides align to TRBD2. The CDR3 consists of 17 residues. Per germline, CDR1 SEHNR and CDR2 FQNEAQ (reference sequence). As DNA, the CDR3 is TGTTCCAGCAGCTCTCCGGACCAGCGGGGGCCTGGAGAGACCCAGTACTTC. The encoded protein is CSSSSPDQRGPGETQYF.

Here the CDR3 reads CASSGGSYEQYF. The CDR3 nucleotides are TGTGCCAGCTCGGGGGGAAGCTACGAGCAGTACTTC. The chain joins TRBV18 to TRBJ2-7; D is perhaps TRBD2 (6 bases). There are 12 residues in the CDR3. The germline gives CDR1 KGHSH, CDR2 LQKENI. Trimming took 6 bases from V and 3 from J, leaving 9 bases between them.

This chain connects TRBV4-2 to TRBJ2-4; TRBD2 aligns across 12 bases. V shed 1 base and J 4 bases; nucleotides not matched to a gene: 2. The CDR3 is 16 residues long. Germline lookup yields CDR1 LGHNA and CDR2 YNFKEQ. CDR3 sequence: CASSQASGGVKNIQYF. CDR3 nucleotides: TGTGCCAGCAGCCAAGCTAGCGGGGGGGTTAAAAACATTCAGTACTTC.

The V and J genes are TRBV5-1 and TRBJ2-2; D is possibly TRBD1 (5 bases). The germline CDR1 and CDR2 sequences are SGHRS and YFSETQ. Trimming removed 4 bases from V and 4 bases from J, with 8 bases in between. The CDR3 is 13 residues long. The CDR3 loop is CASSQDSTGELFF. The CDR3 DNA reads as TGCGCCAGCAGCCAAGACAGCACCGGGGAGCTGTTTTTT.

The rearrangement uses TRBV6-1 and TRBJ1-5; weak D call: TRBD1 (5 bases). Per germline, CDR1 MNHNS and CDR2 SASEGT. The CDR3 has 15 residues. Trimming removed 3 bases from V and 6 bases from J, with 15 bases in between. The DNA for the CDR3 is TGTGCCAGCAGTGAGGGGGACGGGGGTCCTCAGCCCCAGCATTTT. Translated, it gives CASSEGDGGPQPQHF.

CDR3 DNA: TGCAGCGTCGCCGGGACACCCTCCTACGAGCAGTACTTC. Translated, it gives CSVAGTPSYEQYF. The J gene is TRBJ2-7, the V gene TRBV29-1, with D possibly TRBD1 on 6 matching bases. There are 13 residues in the CDR3. V shed 6 bases and J shed 0 bases, with 12 bases lying between them. CDR1 and CDR2 from the germline V gene are SQVTM and ANQGSEA.

The genes are TRBV19 and TRBJ2-3; 7 bases align to TRBD2. This CDR3 spans 17 amino acids. The V gene's germline CDR1 is LNHDA and CDR2 SQIVND (reference sequence). With 5 bases clipped from V and 3 bases from J, the junction kept 14 bases outside the gene matches. CDR3: CASSSSGRGRGTDTQYF. As DNA, the CDR3 is TGTGCCAGTAGTTCGTCTGGGCGGGGGAGGGGTACAGATACGCAGTATTTT.

The chain employs TRBV4-1 and TRBJ2-5; 8 bases agree with TRBD2. CDR1 is MGHRA and CDR2 is YSYEKL in the germline V gene. V lost 1 base to trimming and J lost 2 bases; unmatched junction nucleotides: 3. The CDR3 covers 15 residues. The CDR3 bases are TGCGCCAGCAGCCAAGGACTAGCGCATCAAGAGACCCAGTACTTC. Translation gives CASSQGLAHQETQYF.

The genes are TRBV4-2 and TRBJ1-1; D is undetermined. Germline assignment: CDR1 LGHNA and CDR2 YNFKEQ. V was pared by 1 base and J by 6 bases, with 12 bases between. There are 14 residues in the CDR3. The CDR3 bases are TGTGCCAGCAGCCAAGTAGGTATGCAGGCTGAAGCTTTCTTT. Amino acid sequence: CASSQVGMQAEAFF.

Details on this clone: Relative to the germline gene, one junction end is altered; a read error may explain this. CDR3: CASSPVTSGGKETQYF. DNA of the CDR3: TGTGCTAGCAGCCCGGTGACTAGCGGGGGGAAAGAGACCCAGTACTTC. V gene TRBV7-7 combines with J gene TRBJ2-5; TRBD2 aligns across 13 bases. CDR1 is SSHAT and CDR2 is FNYEAQ in the germline V gene (reference sequence). This CDR3 spans 16 amino acids.

V is TRBV13 and J is TRBJ2-7; 7 bases agree with TRBD1. J lost 1 base, V lost 5 bases, and 5 bases had no gene match. The CDR3 length is 14 residues. Per germline, CDR1 PRHDT and CDR2 FYEKMQ (reference sequence). The CDR3 protein is CASSDDRVSYEQYF. In DNA, the CDR3 is TGTGCCAGCAGCGATGACAGGGTATCCTACGAGCAGTACTTC.

This chain joins TRBV9 and TRBJ2-7; TRBD1 agrees at 10 bases. Germline values: CDR1 SGDLS, CDR2 YYNGEE. The CDR3 consists of 15 residues. With V trimmed by 3 bases and J by 2 bases, 5 bases remained unmatched. The CDR3: CASSEGQGGTYEQYF. The CDR3 bases are TGTGCCAGCAGCGAAGGACAGGGGGGGACCTACGAGCAGTACTTC.

This clone was recorded once. The rearrangement uses TRBV7-2 and TRBJ1-1, with D hard to call. The CDR3 is 13 residues long. Per the germline V gene, CDR1 is SGHTA and CDR2 is FQGNSA. Between the trimmed V and J ends, which lost 3 bases and 6 bases, there was a span of 11 bases. The CDR3 here is CASSFMARSEAFF. The DNA for the CDR3 is TGTGCCAGCAGCTTTATGGCGAGGTCTGAAGCTTTCTTT.

The chain recombines TRBV25-1 with TRBJ1-2; D not resolved. V lost 0 bases to trimming and J lost 5 bases, with 7 bases between them. Germline-derived CDR1 and CDR2 are MGHDK and SYGVNS. The CDR3 totals 13 residues. The CDR3 spells CASSEYSGYGYTF. The CDR3 DNA sequence: TGTGCCAGCAGTGAATACTCGGGGTATGGCTACACCTTC.

The chain uses TRBV28 and TRBJ1-3, with D unclear. The CDR3 contains 14 residues. Germline V CDR1 and CDR2: MDHEN, SYDVKM. V gave up 2 bases and J gave up 3 bases, with 8 bases separating them. CDR3 coding DNA: TGTGCCAGCAGTTTACGGGGAGGTGGAAACACCATATATTTT. Translation: CASSLRGGGNTIYF.

This clone was recorded only once. The V gene is TRBV9, the J gene TRBJ1-2, with a weak D call TRBD1 (6 bases). Trimming removed 3 bases at V and 3 bases at J, with 12 bases between. Germline V gene data show CDR1 as SGDLS and CDR2 as YYNGEE. The CDR3 runs to 14 residues. DNA of the CDR3: TGTGCCAGCAGCGCGCGGGCAGGGGACTATGGCTACACCTTC. Its protein product is CASSARAGDYGYTF.

The J gene is TRBJ1-2, the V gene TRBV14; D unresolved. Deletions cut 4 bases from V and 1 base from J, with 13 bases between. The CDR3 extends over 15 amino acids. Per the germline V gene, CDR1 is SGHDN and CDR2 is FVKESK. The CDR3 here is CASSLGADINYGYTF. Here the CDR3 DNA reads TGTGCCAGCAGCCTAGGCGCAGACATTAACTATGGCTACACCTTC.

J is TRBJ1-2 and V is TRBV30, with D perhaps TRBD1 (5 bases). V was pared by 0 bases and J by 4 bases, with 18 bases between. Per the germline V gene, CDR1 is GTSNPN and CDR2 is SVGIG (reference sequence). The CDR3 spans 16 residues. The CDR3 loop is CAWSVLNPGRSYGYTF. DNA of the CDR3: TGTGCCTGGAGTGTACTGAACCCAGGGCGAAGCTATGGCTACACCTTC.

A note on this clone: Its ends do not fully match the called genes, so a read error is possible. This chain joins TRBV7-7 and TRBJ2-2, with D possibly matching TRBD2 (5 bases). CDR3 size: 14 residues. Germline V gene lookup returns CDR1 SSHAT and CDR2 FNYEAQ (reference sequence). CDR3 DNA: TGTGCTAGCAGCCCCGGCCGGACTACCGGGGAGCTGTTTTTT. It is translated as CASSPGRTTGELFF.

The chain recombines TRBV2 with TRBJ2-1, with D uncertain. The CDR3 has 13 residues. V was trimmed by 4 bases and J by 0 bases, leaving 4 bases between them. Germline-derived CDR1 and CDR2 are SNHLY and FYNNEI. The CDR3 region is CASSAVSYNEQFF. Written as DNA, the CDR3 is TGTGCCAGCAGTGCAGTCTCCTACAATGAGCAGTTCTTC.